Reported below is one T cell receptor beta chain. What antigen it recognizes has not been identified. Per-nucleotide qualities are absent, and no much larger clonotype sits a single base away. The entry originates in a study of blood T cell repertoires in COVID-19 (dated by TCRdb to the early 2020s). Regarding the research as a whole: The collaborator samples originated in the United States, Italy and Spain and spanned the acute and convalescent phases of COVID-19. The dataset comprised deeply sampled blood TCRbeta repertoires from subjects exposed to, actively infected with, or recovered from COVID-19. The material from the prospective study consisted of cDNA or gDNA derived from T cells, B-cell-depleted T cells, or PBMCs. Nearly every sample came with metadata listing a de-identified subject ID, COVID-19 status, age in years and sex. The repertoires were released in a freely available public database intended as a resource for research on the immune response to SARS-CoV-2. Where available, HLA class I and class II types were obtained from metadata supplied by the sample provider rather than from assay-based typing. Samples came from the ongoing ImmuneRACE study (first 160 participants) plus 1,254 subjects from 6 global collaborators. General conclusions and limits of the study: How much clinical and demographic metadata was included differed by source and by participant, and the metadata was provided uncurated.

TCRbeta CDR3 regions were amplified from genomic DNA by means of the immunoSEQ Assay, a bias-controlled multiplex PCR. Per the source publication's procedure: Nucleated cell counts per sample were estimated from amplification of reference gene primers within the assay. Sequence reads were collapsed and filtered to measure the absolute abundance of every unique TCRbeta CDR3 rearrangement. For each sample, productive Simpson clonality was calculated by taking the square root of Simpson's diversity index across productive rearrangements. TCRdb stores this immuneACCESS table with in-frame sequences only. Part of the clones is absent; in the studies checked, under half of the shortfall reflects unresolved V genes, and no reason is known for the rest. V and J calls plus clone size are reproduced from that table; the DNA served to infer D and trimming. This sample lists 50,000 to 65,000 clones; 74% were detected once. Of the sample, roughly 28% is held by the ten largest clones.

Taken from cysteine to phenylalanine, the CDR3 has 14 residues. Only the CDR3 portion is preserved as DNA: 42 bases, with reading frame beginning at the first base. The germline V gene (reference sequence) specifies LNHDA as CDR1 and SQIVND as CDR2. The germline ends are 15 bases apart after V is trimmed by 6 bases and J by 6 bases. Collaborating institutions collected whole blood in K2EDTA tubes following their own protocols. For TCRbeta analysis, collaborators shipped samples in one of three forms: frozen whole blood, isolated PBMCs, or DNA extracted from either of those sample types. The TCR originated in a woman of 80 years or more with acute or convalescent COVID-19. The chain joins TRBV19 to TRBJ2-1; matching of 6 bases hints at TRBD1 as the D gene. Sequenced: peripheral blood. The nucleotides read TGTGCCAGTAGCCTCACAGGGTTACCCAATGAGCAGTTCTTC. Its protein product is CASSLTGLPNEQFF.